This T cell receptor beta chain was retrieved from a study of T cell responses to AZD1222 COVID-19 vaccine. Study overall: Recipients boosted at about 4 weeks or about 12 weeks are pooled. Points from the study as a whole: CD4 TCRs associated with vaccination spanned spike, dominating at 160-218 and 743-854. Following two doses of AZD1222, Spike-specific TCR breadth and depth rose. Repertoire sampling was restricted to post-peak T cell response timepoints.

V lost 5 bases and J lost 0, with 12 bases in between. Germline-derived CDR1 and CDR2 are SGHTA and FQGNSA. CDR3 size: 15 residues. Details on this clone: The antigen is undetermined.

Sequenced by immunoSEQ multiplex PCR; TCRdb stores in-frame clones only, minus some. The sample shows 150,000 to 200,000 clones, roughly nine tenths of them seen only once. This chain uses TRBV7-2 with TRBJ2-3; D gene unclear. The source of this sequence is an adult in good health. The sample here was peripheral blood, taken on day 0 of AZD1222 vaccination. The CDR3 here is CASSQPGASTDTQYF. The CDR3 DNA sequence: TGTGCCAGCAGCCAACCCGGAGCTAGCACAGATACGCAGTATTTT.